This passage covers 30 T cell receptor beta chains from one sample sequenced in a study of regulatory T cells in long-lasting Graves disease. Documented time point: newly diagnosed GD, antithyroid drugs for less than 3 months. TCR sequences were obtained from RNA taken from PBMCs. With iRepertoire HTBI primers and Arm-PCR of CDR3 regions, TCR beta libraries were built. TCRdb called the multiplex PCR reads again in MiXCR, with one record for every CDR3 protein. The sample contains 350,000 to 550,000 distinct CDR3 sequences, about a sixth of which appear only once. This sample also appeared in a second study, on T cells in Graves' hyperthyroidism and ophthalmopathy.

The input for sequencing was peripheral blood mononuclear cells (PBMCs), taken at new diagnosis, from a patient treated with antithyroid drugs. These receptors were obtained from a woman younger than 30 with Graves disease.

This clonotype was detected ten times or more. This rearrangement joins TRBV27 to TRBJ2-7; possibly TRBD1 for D (6 bases). The CDR3 runs to 16 residues. V lost 3 bases and J 2 bases, leaving 17 bases between the germline ends. CDR1 is MNHEY and CDR2 is SMNVEV in the germline V gene (reference sequence). In DNA form, the CDR3 reads TGTGCCAGCAGTTTGAGATCAGGGGCGACACCCTACGAGCAGTACTTC. This gives the protein CASSLRSGATPYEQYF.

There are many counts of this clonotype. The rearrangement joins TRBV20-1 to TRBJ2-1, with TRBD2 matching 9 bases. From germline, CDR1 is DFQATT and CDR2 SNEGSKA (reference sequence). With V trimmed by 1 base and J by 3 bases, 10 bases remained unmatched. CDR3 length equals 17 residues. Here the CDR3 reads CSARVLPGAGGYNEQFF. The DNA of the CDR3 is TGCAGTGCTAGAGTCCTCCCGGGAGCGGGAGGCTACAATGAGCAGTTCTTC.

The chain carries TRBV6-1 and TRBJ2-7; D perhaps matches TRBD1 (6 bases). Trimming took 7 bases from V and 0 from J, leaving 19 bases between them. Per germline, CDR1 MNHNS and CDR2 SASEGT. The CDR3 totals 16 residues. The CDR3: CASTRAGQGSSYEQYF. CDR3 nucleotides: TGTGCCAGCACCCGCGCGGGTCAGGGGAGCTCCTACGAGCAGTACTTC.

This clonotype was recorded many times. The chain combines TRBV28 with TRBJ2-3; tentative D call: TRBD2 (5 bases). The CDR3 is made up of 15 amino acids. Germline CDR1 reads MDHEN; CDR2 reads SYDVKM. Trimming left V 4 bases short and J 6 bases short, with 17 bases between. The CDR3 DNA is TGTGCCAGCAGTTCAAGGGTGGACTCAAGGGATACGCAGTATTTT. Its protein is CASSSRVDSRDTQYF.

This clonotype occurred many times. The chain uses TRBV7-8 and TRBJ1-1, with D perhaps TRBD1 (6 bases). There are 15 residues in the CDR3. Germline assignment: CDR1 SGHVS and CDR2 FQNEAQ. Trimming stripped 1 base from V and 3 bases from J, with 12 bases between. CDR3 in amino acids: CASSLGNRVYTEAFF. The CDR3 nucleotides read TGTGCCAGCAGCTTAGGAAACAGGGTGTACACTGAAGCTTTCTTT.

This clonotype was counted only a few times. The V and J genes are TRBV20-1 and TRBJ1-2; TRBD1 is a possible D gene (5 bases). V lost 1 base, J lost 1 base, and 7 bases lay in between. This CDR3 comprises 13 residues. The germline CDR1 and CDR2 sequences are DFQATT and SNEGSKA (reference sequence). This chain's CDR3 is CSARGGYNYGYTF. The DNA of the CDR3 is TGCAGTGCTAGAGGGGGCTATAACTATGGCTACACCTTC.

This clonotype appeared many times. The rearrangement uses TRBV7-9 and TRBJ2-7; D possibly matches TRBD1 or TRBD2 (6 bases each). The CDR3 extends over 15 amino acids. Germline V gives CDR1 SEHNR, CDR2 FQNEAQ (reference sequence). Trimming stripped 5 bases from V and 5 bases from J, with 19 bases between. CDR3 sequence: CASSDSRRGIDEQYF. CDR3 bases: TGTGCCAGCAGCGATTCCAGGAGGGGGATCGACGAGCAGTACTTC.

This clonotype has ten or more counts. The chain combines TRBV12-3 or TRBV12-4 with TRBJ2-7; D unclear. The CDR3 totals 13 residues. Trimming took 7 bases from V and 3 from J, leaving 13 bases between them. The CDR3 DNA reads TGTGCCAGCACCTCTAGGCTCGGCTACGAGCAGTACTTC. It specifies CASTSRLGYEQYF.

This clonotype has ten or more counts. This rearrangement joins TRBV28 to TRBJ2-7; 10 positions agree with TRBD2. Unmatched junction bases numbered 8, after V lost 8 bases and J lost 1 base. Germline V CDR1 and CDR2: MDHEN, SYDVKM. The CDR3 covers 15 residues. As DNA, the CDR3 is TGTGCCAGCTTCGCAAGCGGGAGGGCTTCCTACGAGCAGTACTTC. Translated, it gives CASFASGRASYEQYF. Based on the CDR3 plus reference TRBV28 and TRBJ2-7, the full variable domain is DVKVTQSSRYLVKRTGEKVFLECVQDMDHENMFWYRQDPGLGLRLIYFSYDVKMKEKGDIPEGYSVSREKKERFSLILESASTNQTSMYLCASFASGRASYEQYFGPGTRLTVT.

V usage is TRBV15 and J usage is TRBJ2-7, with D possibly called TRBD1 or TRBD2 (5 bases each). The ends were cut back, 5 bases at V and 3 bases at J, with 11 bases in the middle. Germline-derived CDR1 and CDR2 are LNHNV and YYDKDF (reference sequence). The CDR3 consists of 13 residues. CDR3 residues: CATSGSQGYEQYF. CDR3 in DNA: TGTGCCACCAGCGGGAGTCAGGGCTACGAGCAGTACTTC.

In the case of this clonotype: The conserved final phenylalanine or tryptophan is absent from the CDR3, which likely points to a read error. The CDR3 sequence is CASNGGEQYL. The CDR3 DNA follows: TGTGCCAGCAATGGCGGCGAGCAGTACCTC. The gene calls are TRBV11-2 and TRBJ2-7; D gene uncertain. V lost 7 bases, J lost 6 bases, and 7 bases lay in between. The CDR3 covers 10 residues. CDR1 is SGHAT and CDR2 is FQNNGV in the germline V gene.

This clonotype appeared many times. The chain links TRBV12-3 or TRBV12-4 to TRBJ1-5; D uncertain. The CDR3 has 15 residues. The V gene lost 0 bases and the J gene lost 5 bases, with 11 bases spanning the gap. CDR3 protein: CASSLALGRDQPQHF. In nucleotides, the CDR3 is TGTGCCAGCAGTTTAGCGCTTGGTAGGGATCAGCCCCAGCATTTT.

This clonotype was recorded many times. J is TRBJ2-3 and V is TRBV5-1; the match to TRBD2 covers 8 bases. The CDR3 contains 14 residues. Trimming removed 0 bases from V and 6 bases from J; junction bases left unmatched: 3. Germline V gives CDR1 SGHRS, CDR2 YFSETQ. This chain's CDR3 is CASSLETSVDTQYF. As DNA, the CDR3 is TGCGCCAGCAGCTTGGAGACTAGCGTGGATACGCAGTATTTT.

This clonotype was counted ten times or more. The chain recombines TRBV27 with TRBJ2-1; TRBD1 matches 7 bases. Germline loops: CDR1 MNHEY, CDR2 SMNVEV (reference sequence). J gave up 7 bases and V 5 bases, and 14 bases lay outside the gene matches. The CDR3 loop spans 16 amino acids. Written as DNA, the CDR3 is TGTGCCAGCAGTCCCCCCGGGACAGACCTTAGAAATGAGCAGTTCTTC. It yields the protein CASSPPGTDLRNEQFF.

V usage is TRBV24-1 and J usage is TRBJ2-3; D gene unclear. The CDR3 has 13 amino acids. V shed 6 bases and J shed 5 bases, with 11 bases lying between them. Germline CDR1 is KGHDR and CDR2 is SFDVKD. CDR3 in amino acids: CATSISWVDTQYF. CDR3 in DNA: TGTGCCACCAGTATATCGTGGGTAGATACGCAGTATTTT.

This clonotype was seen a handful of times. The V gene is TRBV5-1, the J gene TRBJ2-3, with TRBD2 identical over 13 bases. Trimming cost V 5 bases and J 3 bases; bases outside gene matches: 6. Germline assignment: CDR1 SGHRS and CDR2 YFSETQ. This CDR3 contains 16 residues. As DNA, the CDR3 is TGCGCCAGCAGTACAGGACTAGCGGGAGCAACAGATACGCAGTATTTT. Its protein product is CASSTGLAGATDTQYF.

This clonotype came up a few times. The V call is TRBV18, the J call TRBJ2-7, with TRBD2 matching over 11 bases. The CDR3 has 16 amino acids. Germline V gene lookup returns CDR1 KGHSH and CDR2 LQKENI. V lost 3 bases and J lost 6; bases outside the gene matches: 10. The CDR3: CASSPKPGLAVSEQYF. The DNA of the CDR3 is TGTGCCAGCTCACCGAAACCGGGACTAGCGGTCTCCGAGCAGTACTTC.

The chain is built from TRBV27 and TRBJ2-1; TRBD2 aligns across 9 bases. Unmatched junction bases numbered 4, after V lost 6 bases and J lost 1 base. Germline loops: CDR1 MNHEY, CDR2 SMNVEV (reference sequence). The CDR3 consists of 15 residues. Written as DNA, the CDR3 is TGTGCCAGCAGGACTAGCGGATGGTCCTACAATGAGCAGTTCTTC. Its protein is CASRTSGWSYNEQFF.

The table lists this clonotype with a few counts. The genes are TRBV9 and TRBJ1-3, with 9 bases aligning to TRBD1. Germline CDR1 reads SGDLS; CDR2 reads YYNGEE. The V segment lost 4 bases and the J segment 2 bases; nucleotides outside the gene matches: 4. This CDR3 is 15 amino acids long. Here the CDR3 reads CASSRTGGTGNTIYF. The CDR3, as DNA: TGTGCCAGCAGCCGCACAGGGGGCACTGGAAACACCATATATTTT.

Remarks on this clonotype: A much larger clone lies one base from this, so it may be a read error. The chain has TRBV29-1 and TRBJ2-7; 13 positions match TRBD2. Germline V gene lookup returns CDR1 SQVTM and CDR2 ANQGSEA. V was clipped by 5 bases and J by 4 bases; unmatched bases: 11. The CDR3 extends over 16 amino acids. In DNA form, the CDR3 reads TGCAGCGTTTTCCGTGGACTAGCGGGAGTTAGGTACGAGCAGTACTTC. Residues: CSVFRGLAGVRYEQYF.

The table lists this clonotype with many counts. This chain connects TRBV6-2 or TRBV6-3 to TRBJ2-1; D call uncertain. Looked up from germline, CDR1 is MNHEY and CDR2 is SVGEGT. V dropped 0 bases and J dropped 3 bases, with 6 bases sitting between them. This CDR3 comprises 14 residues. The CDR3 DNA reads as TGTGCCAGCAGTTACTCGAATGTCTACAATGAGCAGTTCTTC. It specifies CASSYSNVYNEQFF.

This clonotype came up many times. CDR3 sequence (DNA): TGTGCCAGCAGTTTAGGGGGGGACCCTTCACCCCTCCACTTT. Residues: CASSLGGDPSPLHF. The chain joins TRBV28 to TRBJ1-6, with TRBD1 as a possible D gene (5 bases). With 2 bases removed from V and 9 bases from J, the gap between germline ends came to 11 bases. The germline gives CDR1 MDHEN, CDR2 SYDVKM. This CDR3 contains 14 residues.

Only a few counts were recorded for this clonotype. A much larger clonotype is one base distant, so this may be a read error. This chain connects TRBV11-2 to TRBJ2-3; 11 bases map to TRBD2. The V and J ends lost 4 bases and 4 bases, in that order; junction bases with no gene match: 7. In germline, CDR1 is SGHAT, CDR2 FQNNGV. There are 16 residues in the CDR3. CDR3 residues: CASSYIAGGTADTQYF. The CDR3 region has the DNA TGTGCCAGCAGCTACATAGCGGGAGGGACCGCAGATACGCAGTATTTT.

This clonotype was seen only a few times. This sequence joins TRBV15 and TRBJ1-5; D is ambiguous. V lost 0 bases and J lost 5, with 11 bases in between. This CDR3 contains 15 residues. Germline V lookup: CDR1 LNHNV, CDR2 YYDKDF (reference sequence). In DNA, the CDR3 is TGTGCCACCAGCAGAGATTTGGGCCTGGATCAGCCCCAGCATTTT. Translation: CATSRDLGLDQPQHF.

CDR3 nucleotide sequence: TGTGCCAGCAGTATAGGGGCGGGACGATATACCGGGGAGCTGTTTTTT. Protein product: CASSIGAGRYTGELFF. The chain has TRBV28 and TRBJ2-2; a weak D match, TRBD2 (6 bases). Germline loops: CDR1 MDHEN, CDR2 SYDVKM. CDR3 length equals 16 residues. The V gene lost 5 bases and the J gene lost 5 bases, with 18 bases spanning the gap.

This clonotype was recorded at least ten times. The chain employs TRBV28 and TRBJ2-1; 11 bases fit TRBD2. V lost 3 bases, J lost 0 bases, and 7 bases stayed unmatched. The length of the CDR3 is 18 residues. Germline V gives CDR1 MDHEN, CDR2 SYDVKM. The CDR3 nucleotides read TGTGCCAGCAGTTTTTGGCCTAGCGGGAGGAGCTCCTACAATGAGCAGTTCTTC. Protein product: CASSFWPSGRSSYNEQFF.

The sample holds a few counts of this clonotype. This chain uses TRBV7-9 with TRBJ1-2, with a possible D match to TRBD1 (5 bases). The CDR3 has 13 amino acids. Per germline, CDR1 SEHNR and CDR2 FQNEAQ (reference sequence). V was cut by 3 bases and J by 6 bases, with 11 bases left in between. For the CDR3, the DNA is TGTGCCAGCAGCTTCTCAGGGTCCCATGGCTACACCTTC. Its translation is CASSFSGSHGYTF. Full variable domain (remainder filled in from reference TRBV7-9 and TRBJ1-2): DTGVSQNPRHKITKRGQNVTFRCDPISEHNRLYWYRQTLGQGPEFLTYFQNEAQLEKSRLLSDRFSAERPKGSFSTLEIQRTEQGDSAMYLCASSFSGSHGYTFGSGTRLTVV.

This clonotype was detected only a few times. CDR3 sequence: CASTPDRPSSYNEQFF. The CDR3 DNA sequence: TGTGCCAGCACCCCTGACAGGCCGAGCTCCTACAATGAGCAGTTCTTC. This chain links TRBV27 with TRBJ2-1, with D possibly matching TRBD1 (6 bases). V was pared by 7 bases and J by 0 bases, with 16 bases between. The CDR3 runs 16 residues. Germline V gives CDR1 MNHEY, CDR2 SMNVEV (reference sequence).

The sample holds a few counts of this clonotype. V and J are TRBV20-1 and TRBJ2-1; maybe TRBD2 (5 bases). Trimming removed 2 bases at V and 5 bases at J, with 13 bases between. This CDR3 is built from 14 residues. CDR1 and CDR2 (germline): DFQATT, SNEGSKA (reference sequence). In DNA, the CDR3 is TGCAGTGCTAGACTCGCGGGTCAAAACAATGAGCAGTTCTTC. Its translation is CSARLAGQNNEQFF.

This clonotype was observed many times. The CDR3 reads CASSLYETSLKYNEQFF. CDR3 bases: TGTGCCAGCAGTTTGTATGAGACTAGCCTCAAATACAATGAGCAGTTCTTC. The chain is built from TRBV12-3 or TRBV12-4 and TRBJ2-1; 7 bases line up with TRBD2. J was trimmed by 4 bases and V by 3 bases; bases with no gene match: 12. CDR3 length: 17 residues.